This T cell receptor (beta chain) derives from a study of cytomegalovirus exposure and HLA in healthy donors. Study-wide results and caveats: According to a later analysis, donors in an Asian-associated ancestry cluster reportedly had fewer N-insertions than the roughly 670-donor mean. Analyzed later, most CMV-associated TCR beta chains appeared HLA-restricted. It is likely that the observed cluster of highly shared sequence variants was a sequencing artifact. According to an earlier analysis, most TCR beta V segments yielded productive rearrangements about 87% or about 30% of the time.

Comment on this clone: Its specificity is unknown.

Trimming stripped 6 bases from V and 2 bases from J, with 20 bases between. CDR1 and CDR2 (germline): SGHRS, YFSETQ. CDR3 length: 16 residues. A multiplex PCR was run with 60 Vbeta primers and 13 Jbeta primers. Produced via immunoSEQ multiplex PCR; TCRdb's table is partial and in-frame only. This sample has 80,000 to 100,000 clones; around 80% occur once, and the top ten carry approximately 7.9%. The receptor was isolated from a man aged 30-40 years in good health and CMV-seronegative. Material for sequencing was PBMCs. The rearrangement uses TRBV5-1 and TRBJ1-2, with D possibly TRBD1 on 6 matching bases. The CDR3 nucleotides read TGCGCCAGCACTAGGGGAAACAGGGATCAGAACTATGGCTACACCTTC. This codes for CASTRGNRDQNYGYTF.